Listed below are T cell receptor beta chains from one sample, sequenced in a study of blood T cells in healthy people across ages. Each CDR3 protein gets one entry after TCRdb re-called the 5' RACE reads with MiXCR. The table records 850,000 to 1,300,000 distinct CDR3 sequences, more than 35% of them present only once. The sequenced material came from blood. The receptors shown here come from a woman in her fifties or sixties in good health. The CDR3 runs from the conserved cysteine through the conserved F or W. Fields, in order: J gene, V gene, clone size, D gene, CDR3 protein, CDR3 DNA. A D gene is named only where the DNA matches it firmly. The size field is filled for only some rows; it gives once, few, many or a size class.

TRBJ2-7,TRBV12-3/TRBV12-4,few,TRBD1,CASSPWTGTQNLEQYF,TGTGCCAGCAGTCCATGGACAGGGACCCAAAATCTCGAGCAGTACTTC
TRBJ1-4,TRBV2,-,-,CASSRQHEKLFF,TGTGCCAGCAGTCGGCAGCATGAAAAACTGTTTTTT
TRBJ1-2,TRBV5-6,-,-,CASSLPPGQGNYGYTF,TGTGCCAGCAGCTTACCCCCGGGCCAGGGGAACTATGGCTACACCTTC
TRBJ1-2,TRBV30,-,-,CACPIGDIYNYGYTF,TGTGCCTGTCCGATCGGGGACATCTATAACTATGGCTACACCTTC
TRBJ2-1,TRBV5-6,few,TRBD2,CASRSTREDTGTSGPHSKAAEQFF,TGTGCCAGCAGATCGACCCGGGAGGACACCGGGACTAGCGGACCCCACTCAAAGGCTGCGGAGCAGTTCTTC
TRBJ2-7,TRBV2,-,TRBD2,CASTGGLGNYEQYF,TGTGCCAGCACTGGGGGACTAGGAAACTACGAGCAGTACTTC
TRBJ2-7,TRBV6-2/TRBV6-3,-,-,CASGAITYEQYF,TGTGCCAGCGGCGCTATCACCTACGAGCAGTACTTC
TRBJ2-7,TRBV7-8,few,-,CASSPRPGVAHEQYF,TGTGCCAGCAGCCCTAGACCAGGGGTTGCCCACGAGCAGTACTTC
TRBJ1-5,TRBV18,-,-,CASPPQGVGNQPQHF,TGTGCCAGCCCACCACAAGGGGTTGGCAATCAGCCCCAGCATTTT
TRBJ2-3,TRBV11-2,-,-,CASSPGRGDTDTQYF,TGTGCCAGCAGCCCGGGAAGGGGTGACACAGATACGCAGTATTTT
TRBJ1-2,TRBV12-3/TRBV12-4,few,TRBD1,CASSWDRGGGYTF,TGTGCCAGCAGCTGGGACAGAGGAGGCGGCTACACCTTC
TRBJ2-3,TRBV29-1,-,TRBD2,CSVGGGGAATQYF,TGCAGCGTTGGCGGGGGGGGAGCGGCTACGCAGTATTTT
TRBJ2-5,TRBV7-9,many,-,CASSLSRGQETQYF,TGTGCCAGCAGCTTATCCCGGGGGCAAGAGACCCAGTACTTC
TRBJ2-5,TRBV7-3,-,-,CASSLLSGPYNEQYF,TGTGCCAGCAGCTTATTGAGCGGGCCTTACAATGAGCAGTACTTC
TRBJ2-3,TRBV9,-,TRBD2,CASSVSGRAEDTQYF,TGTGCCAGCAGCGTTAGCGGGAGGGCCGAAGATACGCAGTATTTT
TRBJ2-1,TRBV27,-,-,CASSFPAPGGNEQFF,TGTGCCAGCAGTTTTCCGGCACCTGGGGGCAATGAGCAGTTCTTC
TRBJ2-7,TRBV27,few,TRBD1,CASSRYPGQGRTYEQYF,TGTGCCAGCAGTCGTTACCCCGGACAGGGTAGGACCTACGAGCAGTACTTC
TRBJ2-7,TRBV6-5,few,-,CASSYRGAYEQYF,TGTGCCAGCAGTTACAGGGGCGCCTACGAGCAGTACTTC
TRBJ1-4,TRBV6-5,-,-,CASSYSSTTNEKLFF,TGTGCCAGCAGTTACTCCTCCACAACTAATGAAAAACTGTTTTTT